This T cell receptor beta chain comes out of a study of Graves' ophthalmopathy and Graves' hyperthyroidism. A word on this clonotype: What it binds is unknown.

Patients newly diagnosed with hyperthyroidism, under 2 months' duration, were aged 18 to 65, the study reports. Study-level results: Clonotypes were expanded in thyroid at above 0.001 frequency, and most also appeared in blood. The model forecast ophthalmopathy progression, reaching roughly 65% sensitivity and approximately 72% specificity.

CDR1 and CDR2 (germline): SGHDN, FVKESK. This CDR3 comprises 15 residues. Trimming took off 6 bases at V and 3 bases at J, with 17 bases between the two ends. As the template, RNA transcripts were used to amplify TCR beta CDR3 regions. HTBI primers were employed in first-round RT-PCR, then a second-round multiplex PCR followed. Each CDR3 protein gets one entry after TCRdb re-called the multiplex PCR reads with MiXCR. Of 1 million to 1.3 million distinct CDR3 sequences in the sample, about 36% were seen once. The receptor was derived from an adult man with Graves' hyperthyroidism. The chain employs TRBV14 and TRBJ1-1, with D perhaps TRBD1 (6 bases). Sequenced input: peripheral blood or thyroid tissue (not recorded which). The CDR3 region is CASSAPGGADTEAFF. Written as DNA, the CDR3 is TGTGCCAGCAGTGCCCCGGGGGGGGCCGACACTGAAGCTTTCTTT.